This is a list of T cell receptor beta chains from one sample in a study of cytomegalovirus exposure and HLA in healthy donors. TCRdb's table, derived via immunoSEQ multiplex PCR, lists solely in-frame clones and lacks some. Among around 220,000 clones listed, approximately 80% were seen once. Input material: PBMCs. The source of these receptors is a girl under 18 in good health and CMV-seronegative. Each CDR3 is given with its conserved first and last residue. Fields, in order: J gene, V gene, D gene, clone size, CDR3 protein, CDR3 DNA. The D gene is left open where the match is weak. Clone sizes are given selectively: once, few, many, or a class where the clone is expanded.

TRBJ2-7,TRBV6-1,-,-,CASRVVEGPYEQYF,TGTGCCAGCAGGGTTGTGGAGGGCCCCTACGAGCAGTACTTC
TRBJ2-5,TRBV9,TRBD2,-,CASSESGTSDETQYF,TGTGCCAGCAGCGAATCCGGGACTAGCGACGAGACCCAGTACTTC
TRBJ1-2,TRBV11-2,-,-,CASSPLLLNYGYTF,TGTGCCAGCAGCCCCCTACTTCTAAATTATGGCTACACCTTC
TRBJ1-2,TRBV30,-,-,CAWRAQPHVPNTGYTF,TGTGCCTGGAGAGCGCAACCGCACGTACCCAATACGGGCTACACCTTC
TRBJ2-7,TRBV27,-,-,CASSSTFTGRGYEQYF,TGTGCCAGCAGTTCGACTTTTACAGGGAGGGGATACGAGCAGTACTTC
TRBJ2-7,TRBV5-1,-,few,CASSLGGYEQYF,TGCGCCAGCAGCTTGGGCGGGTACGAGCAGTACTTC
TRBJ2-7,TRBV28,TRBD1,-,CASSLLRGQGRDYEQYF,TGTGCCAGCAGCTTACTACGCGGACAGGGAAGGGACTACGAGCAGTACTTC
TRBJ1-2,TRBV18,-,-,CASSPVKTGYVYTF,TGTGCCAGCTCACCAGTGAAGACAGGCTATGTCTACACCTTC
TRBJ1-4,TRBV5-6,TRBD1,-,CASSGTDEKLFF,TGTGCCAGCAGCGGGACAGATGAAAAACTGTTTTTT
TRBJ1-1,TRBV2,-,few,CASSEWDISGEAFF,TGTGCCAGCAGTGAATGGGACATCTCGGGAGAAGCTTTCTTT
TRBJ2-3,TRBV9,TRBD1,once,CASSVEGQGTDTQYF,TGTGCCAGCAGCGTAGAGGGACAGGGCACAGATACGCAGTATTTT
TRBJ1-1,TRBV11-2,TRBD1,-,CASSPGGGTGGMNTEAFF,TGTGCCAGCAGCCCCGGGGGCGGGACAGGGGGTATGAACACTGAAGCTTTCTTT
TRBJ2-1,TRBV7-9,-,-,CASSLVGGGANNEQFF,TGTGCCAGCAGCTTAGTGGGTGGGGGGGCCAACAATGAGCAGTTCTTC
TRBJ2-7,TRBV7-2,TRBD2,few,CASSLDGTSGGLIF,TGTGCCAGCAGCTTAGACGGGACTAGCGGGGGCCTGATTTTC
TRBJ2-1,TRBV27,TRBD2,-,CASSRGGAGAYNEQFF,TGTGCCAGCAGTAGGGGGGGAGCGGGAGCCTACAATGAGCAGTTCTTC
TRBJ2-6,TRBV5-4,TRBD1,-,CASSWPGQGTNVLTF,TGTGCCAGCAGCTGGCCTGGACAGGGAACCAACGTCCTGACTTTC
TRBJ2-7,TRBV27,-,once,CASSPTSSGQYF,TGTGCCAGCAGTCCCACCTCTTCGGGGCAGTACTTC
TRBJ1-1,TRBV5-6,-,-,CASSILDRLQTEAFF,TGTGCCAGCAGCATCCTAGACAGGTTGCAGACTGAAGCTTTCTTT
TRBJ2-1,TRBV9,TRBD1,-,CASSYRDRGRNEQFF,TGTGCCAGCAGTTACCGGGACAGGGGGCGTAATGAGCAGTTCTTC
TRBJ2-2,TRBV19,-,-,CASSRNDGRGGELFF,TGTGCCAGTAGTAGGAATGACGGCAGGGGCGGGGAGCTGTTTTTT
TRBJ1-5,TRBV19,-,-,CASSIEPGIPPQHF,TGTGCCAGTAGTATAGAGCCGGGAATCCCACCCCAGCATTTT
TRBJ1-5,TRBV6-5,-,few,CASSYGRGNQPQHF,TGTGCCAGCAGTTACGGCAGGGGCAATCAGCCCCAGCATTTT
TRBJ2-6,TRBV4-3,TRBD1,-,CASSTGDTGFSGANVLTF,TGCGCCAGCAGCACAGGGGACACAGGGTTCTCTGGGGCCAACGTCCTGACTTTC
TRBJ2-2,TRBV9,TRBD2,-,CASSVSGRNTGELFF,TGTGCCAGCAGCGTCAGCGGGAGGAACACCGGGGAGCTGTTTTTT
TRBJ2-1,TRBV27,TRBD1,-,CASSSWTGSHNEQFF,TGTGCCAGCAGTTCCTGGACAGGGTCCCACAATGAGCAGTTCTTC
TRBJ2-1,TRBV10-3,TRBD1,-,CAISPGQGYESSYNEQFF,TGTGCCATCAGTCCGGGACAGGGGTATGAGAGCTCCTACAATGAGCAGTTCTTC
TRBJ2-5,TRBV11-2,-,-,CASSLGVGAAETQYF,TGTGCCAGCAGCTTAGGGGTCGGAGCGGCAGAGACCCAGTACTTC
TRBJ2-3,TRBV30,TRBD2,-,CAWTQLAGGVTDTQYF,TGTGCCTGGACCCAACTAGCGGGGGGGGTTACAGATACGCAGTATTTT
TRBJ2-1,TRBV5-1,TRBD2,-,CASSLLPWRGGKDEQFF,TGCGCCAGCAGCTTGTTACCCTGGCGGGGGGGCAAGGATGAGCAGTTCTTC
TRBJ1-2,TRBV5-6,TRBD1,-,CASSDRDYGYTF,TGTGCCAGCAGCGACAGGGACTATGGCTACACCTTC
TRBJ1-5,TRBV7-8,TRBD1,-,CASSLGAWDRVSNQPQHF,TGTGCCAGCAGCTTAGGGGCCTGGGACAGGGTTAGCAATCAGCCCCAGCATTTT
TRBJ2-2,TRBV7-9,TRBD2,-,CASRGAGSTGELFF,TGTGCCAGCAGAGGAGCGGGGTCAACCGGGGAGCTGTTTTTT
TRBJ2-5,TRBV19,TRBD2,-,CASSSSGRETQYF,TGTGCCAGTAGTTCTAGCGGGAGGGAGACCCAGTACTTC
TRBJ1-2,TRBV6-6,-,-,CASSYERRQVGYTF,TGTGCCAGCAGTTACGAACGACGTCAGGTCGGCTACACCTTC
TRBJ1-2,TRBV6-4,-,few,CASRRSASPRDYGYTF,TGTGCCAGCAGGAGAAGTGCATCCCCAAGAGACTATGGCTACACCTTC
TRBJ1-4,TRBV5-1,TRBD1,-,CASSGTGQGREKLFF,TGCGCCAGCAGCGGAACGGGACAGGGAAGGGAAAAACTGTTTTTT
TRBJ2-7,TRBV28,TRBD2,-,CASSGAGARVYEQYF,TGTGCCAGCAGTGGTGCGGGAGCTAGAGTCTACGAGCAGTACTTC
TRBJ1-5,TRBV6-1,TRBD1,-,CASSKDRRQPQHF,TGTGCCAGCAGTAAGGACAGGAGGCAGCCCCAGCATTTT
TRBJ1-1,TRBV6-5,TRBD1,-,CASRPDRVNTEAFF,TGTGCCAGCAGACCGGACAGGGTAAACACTGAAGCTTTCTTT
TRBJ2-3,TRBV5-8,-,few,CASSLGQITSTDTQYF,TGTGCCAGCAGCTTGGGTCAAATTACTAGCACAGATACGCAGTATTTT
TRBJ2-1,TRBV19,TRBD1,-,CASSIRDSNEQFF,TGTGCCAGTAGTATCCGGGACAGCAATGAGCAGTTCTTC
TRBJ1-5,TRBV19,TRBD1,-,CASSIKWGQVKGANQPQHF,TGTGCCAGTAGTATAAAGTGGGGACAGGTTAAGGGAGCAAATCAGCCCCAGCATTTT